The TCR beta chain described here comes from a study of cytomegalovirus exposure and HLA in healthy donors. Notes on the study in general: Researchers reportedly found TCR beta sequences accurately predicted most subjects' HLA-A and HLA-B alleles. The study carried out a later analysis of TCR beta sequences. It associated approximately 15,000 of them with specific HLA alleles at a false discovery rate of 0.05. A later analysis appeared to link common viral pathogens to several of the most significant clusters. Previously analyzed data showed that most TCR beta V segments were productive at a frequency of about 87% or about 30%.

Germline CDR1 is SQVTM and CDR2 is ANQGSEA. This CDR3 contains 13 residues. Trimming removed 3 bases from V and 1 base from J, with 8 bases in between. On this clone: Its antigen is still unknown.

It was with 60 Vbeta and 13 Jbeta primers that the PCR ran. Sequencing was performed with immunoSEQ multiplex PCR; in TCRdb, only in-frame clones are kept and a portion is missing. The data contain tens of thousands of clones, more than 70% of them seen just once; the ten biggest clones take up under 5%. The chain joins TRBV29-1 to TRBJ2-3, with D hard to call. This receptor was identified in a male donor in good health and CMV-seropositive. The sequencing input was PBMCs. CDR3 DNA sequence: TGCAGCGTTGATAACACAGGCACAGATACGCAGTATTTT. Translating it yields CSVDNTGTDTQYF.